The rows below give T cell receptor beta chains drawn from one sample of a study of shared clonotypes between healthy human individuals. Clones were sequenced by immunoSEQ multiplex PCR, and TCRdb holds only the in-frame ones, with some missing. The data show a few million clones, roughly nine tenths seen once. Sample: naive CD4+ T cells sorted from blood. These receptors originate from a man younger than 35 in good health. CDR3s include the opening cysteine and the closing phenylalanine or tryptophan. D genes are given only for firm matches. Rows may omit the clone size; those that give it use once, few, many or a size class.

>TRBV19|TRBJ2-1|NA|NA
CASSPTSFYSSYNEQFF
TGTGCCAGTAGCCCCACTAGCTTCTACAGCTCCTACAATGAGCAGTTCTTC
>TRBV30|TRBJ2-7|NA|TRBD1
CAWSKGQVSYEQYF
TGTGCCTGGAGTAAAGGACAGGTGAGCTACGAGCAGTACTTC
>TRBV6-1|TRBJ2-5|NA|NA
CASRGWETQYF
TGTGCCAGCCGGGGCTGGGAGACCCAGTACTTC
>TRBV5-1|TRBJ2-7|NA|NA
CASSLGVSSYEQYF
TGCGCCAGCAGCTTGGGAGTTTCGTCCTACGAGCAGTACTTC
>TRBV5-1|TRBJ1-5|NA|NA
CASSLEGSNQPQHF
TGCGCCAGCAGCTTGGAGGGTAGCAATCAGCCCCAGCATTTT
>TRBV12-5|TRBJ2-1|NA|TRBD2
CANSASGSSEQFF
TGTGCTAATAGTGCTAGCGGGAGTAGCGAGCAGTTCTTC
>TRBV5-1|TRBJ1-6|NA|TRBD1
CASSIGQASSPLHF
TGCGCCAGCAGCATTGGACAGGCAAGCTCACCCCTCCACTTT
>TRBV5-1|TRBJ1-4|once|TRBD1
CASSFDREGEKLFF
TGCGCCAGCAGCTTCGACAGGGAGGGTGAAAAACTGTTTTTT
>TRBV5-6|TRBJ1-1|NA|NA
CASSNWVQGYTEAFF
TGTGCCAGCAGCAACTGGGTACAGGGATACACTGAAGCTTTCTTT
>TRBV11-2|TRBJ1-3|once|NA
CASSFSDSGNTIYF
TGTGCCAGCAGCTTCTCCGACTCTGGAAACACCATATATTTT
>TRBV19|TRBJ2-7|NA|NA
CASSTSMTVGSYEQYF
TGTGCCAGTAGTACATCAATGACCGTGGGGTCCTACGAGCAGTACTTC
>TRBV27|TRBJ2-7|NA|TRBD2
CASGLAGGNEQYF
TGTGCCAGCGGACTAGCGGGAGGGAACGAGCAGTACTTC
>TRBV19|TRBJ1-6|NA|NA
CASSRDNSYNSPLHF
TGTGCCAGTAGTAGGGACAACTCCTATAATTCACCCCTCCACTTT
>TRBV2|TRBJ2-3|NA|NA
CASSVGFWTDTQYF
TGTGCCAGCAGTGTCGGGTTCTGGACAGATACGCAGTATTTT
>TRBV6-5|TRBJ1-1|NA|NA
CASSHQGEAFF
TGTGCCAGCAGCCATCAAGGGGAAGCTTTCTTT
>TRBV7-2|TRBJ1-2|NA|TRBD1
CASSPGQGNYGYTF
TGTGCCAGCAGCCCCGGACAGGGGAACTATGGCTACACCTTC
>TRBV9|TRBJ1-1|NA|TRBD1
CASSGQGAVGTEAFF
TGTGCCAGCAGTGGCCAGGGGGCGGTCGGCACTGAAGCTTTCTTT